This TCR beta chain stems from a study of cytomegalovirus exposure and HLA in healthy donors. Points from the study as a whole: Some V segments (TRBV6-2 and TRBV6-3 among them) were excluded as indistinguishable. For most subjects, TCR beta sequences were reported to predict HLA-A and HLA-B alleles with accuracy.

Germline CDR1 MNHNS, CDR2 SASEGT. The V segment lost 10 bases and the J segment 4 bases; nucleotides outside the gene matches: 12. This CDR3 spans 14 amino acids. The PCR employed 60 Vbeta primers together with 13 Jbeta primers. Only in-frame clones appear in the TCRdb table, and some are missing; sequencing was by immunoSEQ multiplex PCR. The table records 200,000 or so clones, over 75% of them present only once. Points on this clone: Its matching antigen is unknown.

The receptor was isolated from a man in his fifties or sixties in good health and CMV-seronegative. The specimen sequenced was PBMCs. The chain has TRBV6-1 and TRBJ2-7, with 8 bases aligning to TRBD2. CDR3 sequence: CATRGLAGRYEQYF. CDR3 in DNA: TGTGCCACCCGAGGGCTAGCGGGCCGGTACGAGCAGTACTTC.